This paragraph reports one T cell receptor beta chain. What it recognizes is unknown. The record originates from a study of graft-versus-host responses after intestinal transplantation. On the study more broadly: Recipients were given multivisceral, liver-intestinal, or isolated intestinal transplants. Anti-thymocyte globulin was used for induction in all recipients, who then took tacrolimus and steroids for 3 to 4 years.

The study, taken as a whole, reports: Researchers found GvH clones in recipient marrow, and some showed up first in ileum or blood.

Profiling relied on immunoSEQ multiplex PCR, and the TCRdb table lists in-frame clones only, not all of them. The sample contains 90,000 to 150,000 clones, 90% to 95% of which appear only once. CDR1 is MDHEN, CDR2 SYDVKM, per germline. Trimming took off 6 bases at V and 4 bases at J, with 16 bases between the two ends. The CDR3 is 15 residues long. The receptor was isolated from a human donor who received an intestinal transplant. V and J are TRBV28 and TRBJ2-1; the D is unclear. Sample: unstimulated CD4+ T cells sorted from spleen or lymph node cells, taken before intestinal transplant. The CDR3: CASRVPAARYNEQFF. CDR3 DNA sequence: TGTGCCAGCAGGGTGCCGGCGGCCCGATACAATGAGCAGTTCTTC.